A selection of T cell receptor beta chains follows, all from one sample in a study of EBV T-cell therapy then PD-1 blockade in nasopharyngeal carcinoma. These receptors have no identified antigens. Data came from immunoSEQ multiplex PCR; TCRdb stores just in-frame clones and leaves some out. The sample has 15,000 to 20,000 clones; approximately 88% are singletons. Source: CD8+ T cells from blood, taken at day 0 from a patient whose treatment included autologous EBV-specific T cells and nivolumab. The receptor source for this set is a man aged 35 to 55 with nasopharyngeal carcinoma. Both conserved end residues are part of each CDR3. A D gene is named only where the DNA matches it firmly. Size is omitted from some rows. Given values are once, few, many or a class for expanded clones.

J gene,D gene,V gene,clone size,CDR3 protein,CDR3 DNA
TRBJ2-7,TRBD1,TRBV6-5,NA,CASSYGTGPYEQYF,TGTGCCAGCAGTTATGGGACAGGCCCCTACGAGCAGTACTTC
TRBJ2-3,NA,TRBV28,NA,CASSLGPMGTDTQYF,TGTGCCAGCAGTTTAGGACCCATGGGGACAGATACGCAGTATTTT
TRBJ2-4,NA,TRBV29-1,NA,CSVEAHRGIQYF,TGCAGCGTTGAAGCTCACCGGGGCATTCAGTACTTC
TRBJ2-7,TRBD1,TRBV7-8,large,CASSARQGPSYEQYF,TGTGCCAGCAGCGCACGACAGGGGCCCTCCTACGAGCAGTACTTC
TRBJ2-3,TRBD2,TRBV29-1,NA,CSVEGGETSGVAQYF,TGCAGCGTTGAAGGAGGCGAGACTAGCGGGGTCGCGCAGTATTTT
TRBJ2-7,NA,TRBV24-1,NA,CATSDSAQGGTSGLQYF,TGTGCCACCAGTGATTCCGCTCAAGGGGGTACCTCTGGTCTGCAGTACTTC
TRBJ1-5,NA,TRBV6-5,NA,CASSYSRPGSNQPQHF,TGTGCCAGCAGTTACTCGCGGCCCGGTAGCAATCAGCCCCAGCATTTT
TRBJ2-6,TRBD1,TRBV7-6,NA,CASSLGDSPPGANVLTF,TGTGCCAGCAGCTTAGGGGACAGCCCCCCTGGGGCCAACGTCCTGACTTTC
TRBJ2-1,TRBD1,TRBV13,NA,CASGTSTGNGMDEQFF,TGTGCCAGCGGAACCTCGACAGGGAACGGGATGGATGAGCAGTTCTTC
TRBJ1-6,TRBD1,TRBV7-2,once,CASSDPGTVNSPLHF,TGTGCCAGCAGCGACCCCGGGACAGTGAATTCACCCCTCCACTTT
TRBJ2-1,NA,TRBV7-3,medium-sized,CASSFRAGEDEQFF,TGTGCCAGCAGCTTCCGCGCCGGGGAGGATGAGCAGTTCTTC
TRBJ2-5,NA,TRBV1,NA,CDLGQDQETQYF,TGCGATTTGGGGCAGGACCAAGAGACCCAGTACTTC
TRBJ1-1,TRBD1,TRBV10-3,NA,CAISDLTGGGNTEAFF,TGTGCCATCAGTGACCTGACAGGGGGAGGTAACACTGAAGCTTTCTTT
TRBJ1-4,NA,TRBV28,NA,CASSPPRGKLFF,TGTGCCAGCAGTCCCCCCCGCGGAAAACTGTTTTTT
TRBJ2-3,NA,TRBV15,NA,CATSREGGGGTDTQYF,TGTGCCACCAGCAGAGAGGGGGGGGGCGGCACAGATACGCAGTATTTT
TRBJ2-5,TRBD2,TRBV7-8,NA,CASSSGLAGGPGPGETQYF,TGTGCCAGCAGCTCCGGACTAGCGGGGGGGCCGGGTCCCGGAGAGACCCAGTACTTC